The sequence of this T cell receptor (beta chain) was determined in a study of T-cell reconstitution after alpha-beta-depleted transplantation in children. The CDR3 runs to 13 residues. Per the germline V gene, CDR1 is SQVTM and CDR2 is ANQGSEA. With 5 bases removed from V and 3 bases from J, the gap between germline ends came to 13 bases. Only a few counts were recorded for this clonotype. TCRbeta library construction was performed incorporating unique molecular identifiers. TCRdb redid the calling of the PCR reads with MiXCR, one entry per CDR3 protein. The sample yields fewer than 400,000 distinct CDR3 sequences, roughly 22% seen once.

V and J are TRBV29-1 and TRBJ1-1; maybe TRBD1 (6 bases). This TCR was sampled from a human donor who donated a stem cell graft to a child with acute myeloid leukemia. Sample: PBMCs from the stem cell graft donor, taken from the stem cell graft. This CDR3 is CSVRGARDTEAFF. The CDR3 DNA reads TGCAGCGTTCGGGGGGCAAGGGACACTGAAGCTTTCTTT. Complete variable domain (other parts from reference TRBV29-1 and TRBJ1-1): SAVISQKPSRDICQRGTSLTIQCQVDSQVTMMFWYRQQPGQSLTLIATANQGSEATYESGFVIDKFPISRPNLTFSTLTVSNMSPEDSSIYLCSVRGARDTEAFFGQGTRLTVV.